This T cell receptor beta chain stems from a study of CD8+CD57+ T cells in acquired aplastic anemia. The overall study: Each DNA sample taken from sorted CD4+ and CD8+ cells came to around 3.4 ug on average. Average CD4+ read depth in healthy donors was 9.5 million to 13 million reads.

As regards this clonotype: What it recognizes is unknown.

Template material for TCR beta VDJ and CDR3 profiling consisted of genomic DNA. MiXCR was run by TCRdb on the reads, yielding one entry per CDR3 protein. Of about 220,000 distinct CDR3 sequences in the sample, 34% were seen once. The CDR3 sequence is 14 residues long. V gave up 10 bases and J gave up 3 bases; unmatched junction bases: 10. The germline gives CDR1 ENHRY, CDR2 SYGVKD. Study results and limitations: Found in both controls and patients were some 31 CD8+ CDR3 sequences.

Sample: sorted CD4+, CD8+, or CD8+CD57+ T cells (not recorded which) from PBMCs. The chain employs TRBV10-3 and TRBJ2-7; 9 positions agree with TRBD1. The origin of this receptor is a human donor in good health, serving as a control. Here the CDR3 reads CASGGTGPDYEQYF. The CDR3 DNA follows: TGTGCCAGCGGTGGGACAGGGCCTGACTACGAGCAGTACTTC.